This T cell receptor (beta chain) was profiled in a study of cytomegalovirus exposure and HLA in healthy donors. Study-level findings and limits: Cytomegalovirus status was reportedly diagnosed by the classifier with high specificity and sensitivity. Cytomegalovirus association was listed for about 170 TCR beta chains.

In regard to this clone: The antigen remains undetermined.

Trimming took 5 bases from V and 3 from J; bases not matched to a gene: 10. CDR1 is SEHNR and CDR2 is FQNEAQ in the germline V gene (reference sequence). The CDR3 contains 16 residues. 13 Jbeta primers and 60 Vbeta primers were used for the PCR. Generated by immunoSEQ multiplex PCR, the TCRdb table keeps only in-frame clones and is missing some. The profile shows 100,000 or so clones, around 77% of them singletons. The rearrangement joins TRBV7-9 to TRBJ2-5; 9 bases fit TRBD2. The source material was PBMCs. This clonotype was sampled from a man in his forties or fifties in good health and CMV-seropositive. The CDR3: CASSSGGRGNKETQYF. The CDR3 DNA sequence: TGTGCCAGCAGCAGCGGGGGGCGGGGGAACAAAGAGACCCAGTACTTC. The full variable domain, completed using reference TRBV7-9 and TRBJ2-5, is DTGVSQNPRHKITKRGQNVTFRCDPISEHNRLYWYRQTLGQGPEFLTYFQNEAQLEKSRLLSDRFSAERPKGSFSTLEIQRTEQGDSAMYLCASSSGGRGNKETQYFGPGTRLLVL.